This paragraph reports one TCR beta chain. The antigen remains unidentified. Germline CDR1 SNHLY, CDR2 FYNNEI. Deletions cut 6 bases from V and 2 bases from J, with 6 bases between. This CDR3 has 12 residues. The entry originates in a study of shared clonotypes between healthy human individuals. Study at large: CD4 naive and memory got three plates each, CD8 naive two, CD8 memory one. Study-wide results and limits: The genetic and exposure-history diversity represented was limited by few donors. A reduction in generation probabilities was seen for non-shared clonotypes relative to those shared by all four donors.

Researchers ran the assay at a deep level. Clones were read by immunoSEQ multiplex PCR, and TCRdb kept only the in-frame ones, dropping some. The sample shows some 1,100,000 clones, about 80% of them seen only once. This receptor was taken from a man aged 18 to 29 in good health. Some clones in this sample may be carry-over from other donors' samples. This chain joins TRBV2 and TRBJ2-3; D unresolved. The sequencing input was memory CD4+ T cells from PBMCs. As for subset: CD45RA-negative fraction. The CDR3 sequence is CASRRNTDTQYF. The CDR3 region has the DNA TGTGCCAGCAGAAGGAACACAGATACGCAGTATTTT.